These 16 T cell receptor beta chains came from one sample sequenced in a study of long-term antiretroviral therapy in people with HIV. Runs used v3.0 of the immunoSEQ assay and were done at survey level. Profiled with immunoSEQ multiplex PCR; TCRdb holds only in-frame clones, not every one. The sample lists approximately 30,000 clones, 80% to 85% occurring once. The sequencing here drew on unsorted PBMCs, taken 0.4 years after starting antiretroviral therapy. The receptors originated from a man aged 18 to 29 with HIV.

The V and J genes are TRBV6-5 and TRBJ1-1, with TRBD1 identical over 7 bases. This CDR3 has 14 residues. J lost 7 bases, V lost 0 bases, and 5 bases had no gene match. Germline assignment: CDR1 MNHEY and CDR2 SVGAGI. Here the CDR3 reads CASSYSGQSNEAFF. CDR3 in DNA: TGTGCCAGCAGTTACTCGGGACAGAGCAATGAAGCTTTCTTT.

This CDR3 reads CASSFGILNTEAFF. For the CDR3, the DNA is TGTGCCAGCAGTTTTGGGATCCTGAACACTGAAGCTTTCTTT. The chain couples TRBV6-5 to TRBJ1-1; no clear D. CDR3 size: 14 residues. From germline, CDR1 is MNHEY and CDR2 SVGAGI. The ends were cut back, 4 bases at V and 0 bases at J, with 9 bases in the middle.

The genes are TRBV6-1 and TRBJ2-5; D is uncertain. CDR3 length: 11 amino acids. The germline gives CDR1 MNHNS, CDR2 SASEGT. With 7 bases removed from V and 4 bases from J, the gap between germline ends came to 7 bases. The CDR3 sequence is CASTFRETQYF. DNA for the CDR3: TGTGCCAGCACCTTCAGAGAGACCCAGTACTTC.

The chain combines TRBV27 with TRBJ1-1, with unresolved D. V was pared by 3 bases and J by 0 bases, with 11 bases between. The CDR3 spans 15 residues. Germline CDR1 MNHEY, CDR2 SMNVEV (reference sequence). The CDR3 coding sequence is TGTGCCAGCAGTTTCTCAGGTAACATGAACACTGAAGCTTTCTTT. Translation: CASSFSGNMNTEAFF.

The rearrangement joins TRBV6-1 to TRBJ1-6; D unresolved. The length of the CDR3 is 16 residues. V lost 3 bases to trimming and J lost 0 bases, with 9 bases between them. Germline V gene lookup returns CDR1 MNHNS and CDR2 SASEGT. CDR3 DNA: TGTGCCAGCAGTGAGGGAGTTAGCTCCTATAATTCACCCCTCCACTTT. It yields the protein CASSEGVSSYNSPLHF.

The chain links TRBV19 to TRBJ2-1; TRBD2 agrees at 10 bases. V trimming: 6 bases; J trimming: 6 bases; junction bases outside the gene matches: 5. Germline V lookup: CDR1 LNHDA, CDR2 SQIVND (reference sequence). The CDR3 loop spans 14 amino acids. The CDR3 here is CASSPSGRANEQFF. CDR3 sequence (DNA): TGTGCCAGTAGCCCAAGCGGGAGGGCCAATGAGCAGTTCTTC. The entire variable domain, with the rest obtained from reference TRBV19 and TRBJ2-1, is as follows: DGGITQSPKYLFRKEGQNVTLSCEQNLNHDAMYWYRQDPGQGLRLIYYSQIVNDFQKGDIAEGYSVSREKKESFPLTVTSAQKNPTAFYLCASSPSGRANEQFFGPGTRLTVL.

This chain links TRBV5-3 with TRBJ1-1, with D perhaps matching TRBD1 (5 bases). TRBV5-3 carries the ORF label, with uncertain function. The CDR3 covers 13 residues. The V gene lost 3 bases and the J gene lost 1 base, with 7 bases spanning the gap. CDR3 sequence reads: CARSSTANTEAFF. The CDR3 nucleotides read TGTGCCAGAAGCTCGACAGCGAACACTGAAGCTTTCTTT.

The chain has TRBV29-1 and TRBJ2-1, with D unclear. Trimming stripped 7 bases from V and 4 bases from J, with 8 bases between. CDR1 and CDR2 from the germline V gene are SQVTM and ANQGSEA. CDR3 length: 11 residues. CDR3 residues: CSAARYNEQFF. CDR3 sequence (DNA): TGCAGCGCCGCTAGGTACAATGAGCAGTTCTTC.

The V gene is TRBV28, the J gene TRBJ2-7, with D perhaps matching TRBD1 (6 bases). V gave up 3 bases and J gave up 0 bases, with 21 bases separating them. CDR1 and CDR2 from the germline V gene are MDHEN and SYDVKM. The CDR3 extends over 18 amino acids. CDR3 region: CASSFVLYRDVSSYEQYF. The CDR3 DNA reads TGTGCCAGCAGTTTCGTCCTGTACAGGGACGTAAGCTCCTACGAGCAGTACTTC.

This sequence joins TRBV6-5 and TRBJ1-1; possible D gene TRBD1, 5 bases. V was clipped by 4 bases and J by 8 bases, with 20 bases between them. The CDR3 runs 15 residues. Germline values: CDR1 MNHEY, CDR2 SVGAGI. The CDR3 DNA reads as TGTGCCAGCAGTTGGACACCCGGTGGGCAGGCAGAAGCTTTCTTT. It translates to CASSWTPGGQAEAFF.

The rearrangement uses TRBV9 and TRBJ2-7; possibly TRBD1 or TRBD2 for D (5 bases each). This CDR3 is 15 amino acids long. V lost 0 bases to trimming and J lost 3 bases, with 13 bases between them. The germline V gene encodes CDR1 SGDLS and CDR2 YYNGEE. This CDR3 is CASSVVGESSYEQYF. The CDR3 DNA reads TGTGCCAGCAGCGTAGTAGGGGAGAGTAGCTACGAGCAGTACTTC.

In its sample, this clone was seen a few times. This CDR3 reads CASSVGRTFYGYTF. In DNA form, the CDR3 reads TGTGCCAGCAGCGTAGGACGCACTTTCTATGGCTACACCTTC. J is TRBJ1-2 and V is TRBV9; D is ambiguous. In germline, CDR1 is SGDLS, CDR2 YYNGEE. The CDR3 is 14 amino acids. The V gene lost 0 bases and the J gene lost 4 bases, with 10 bases spanning the gap.

This chain links TRBV19 with TRBJ2-3; 7 bases line up with TRBD1. Trimming at V came to 5 bases and at J to 3 bases, leaving 11 bases not matched to a gene. This CDR3 is 16 amino acids long. CDR1 is LNHDA and CDR2 is SQIVND in the germline V gene (reference sequence). The CDR3 nucleotides are TGTGCCAGTAGTGGGTTAGGACAGGCCGGAACAGATACGCAGTATTTT. Its protein is CASSGLGQAGTDTQYF. Using reference TRBV19 and TRBJ2-3 for the parts outside the CDR3, the full variable domain is DGGITQSPKYLFRKEGQNVTLSCEQNLNHDAMYWYRQDPGQGLRLIYYSQIVNDFQKGDIAEGYSVSREKKESFPLTVTSAQKNPTAFYLCASSGLGQAGTDTQYFGPGTRLTVL.

The chain recombines TRBV13 with TRBJ1-2; a possible D gene is TRBD1 (6 bases). Germline V gives CDR1 PRHDT, CDR2 FYEKMQ (reference sequence). Trimming stripped 5 bases from V and 3 bases from J, with 19 bases between. The CDR3 spans 16 residues. CDR3 loop: CASSGSGGGGYYGYTF. The CDR3 DNA reads as TGTGCCAGCAGCGGTAGTGGGGGGGGCGGGTACTATGGCTACACCTTC.

The chain employs TRBV19 and TRBJ2-5; D gene ambiguous. V gave up 6 bases and J gave up 2 bases, with 19 bases separating them. From germline, CDR1 is LNHDA and CDR2 SQIVND (reference sequence). The CDR3 runs to 16 residues. The CDR3 nucleotides are TGTGCCAGTAGCCCTGGACCTTATGCCCCACAAGAGACCCAGTACTTC. Its protein is CASSPGPYAPQETQYF. The entire variable domain, with the rest obtained from reference TRBV19 and TRBJ2-5, is as follows: DGGITQSPKYLFRKEGQNVTLSCEQNLNHDAMYWYRQDPGQGLRLIYYSQIVNDFQKGDIAEGYSVSREKKESFPLTVTSAQKNPTAFYLCASSPGPYAPQETQYFGPGTRLLVL.

The sample holds one count of this clone. The V call is TRBV9, the J call TRBJ2-7; TRBD1 matches at 10 bases. Germline values: CDR1 SGDLS, CDR2 YYNGEE. With V trimmed by 7 bases and J by 6 bases, 7 bases remained unmatched. The CDR3 has 13 residues. As DNA, the CDR3 is TGTGCCAGCGGGACAGGGGTTTTAAGCGAGCAGTACTTC. As protein: CASGTGVLSEQYF.